This T cell receptor beta chain was identified in a study of T cell repertoires in cytomegalovirus infection. Looking at the study overall: An indication of both CMV infection and matching HLA type came from public TCR beta signatures.

Germline V gene data show CDR1 as LNHDA and CDR2 as SQIVND (reference sequence). Trimming took 7 bases from V and 5 from J, leaving 26 bases between them. CDR3 size: 17 residues. As regards this clonotype: Its cognate antigen is unknown.

TCRdb independently ran MiXCR on the reads; one entry per CDR3 protein. The table records approximately 500,000 distinct CDR3 sequences, 33% of them present only once. Study-wide results and caveats: Summed frequency of shared TCR beta families picked out CMV carriers who also had the relevant HLA.

The TCR sequence derives from a human donor in good health (CMV status not recorded). Some clones in this sample may be carry-over from other donors' samples. The chain links TRBV19 to TRBJ1-2; D ambiguous. The sequenced sample was cultured PBMCs, obtained from culture after CMV antigen stimulation. The DNA for the CDR3 is TGTGCCAGTATTCCCGTCTATTCGGCCGGCCTAGATTATGGCTACACCTTC. Amino acids: CASIPVYSAGLDYGYTF.